This TCR beta chain emerged from a study of vaccination effects on CD4 cells after COVID-19. Study as a whole: Viral peptide pools were used in the ViraFEST assay to expand antigen-specific CD4+ T cells, and sequencing came afterward. Researchers obtained post-vaccine samples at a median of 72 days past the second dose.

As regards this clone: Antigen unknown.

Following an approximately 10-day culture, CD4+ T cells were purified. Everyone in the study got two shots of either the BNT162b2 or mRNA-1273 vaccine. Vaccine recipients lacked prior SARS-CoV-2 infection and had negative nucleocapsid antibodies. Researchers swapped half the medium for IL-2 medium on both days 3 and 7. Looked up from germline, CDR1 is SGDLS and CDR2 is YYNGEE. The CDR3 covers 18 residues. V shed 0 bases and J 7 bases; nucleotides not matched to a gene: 10. Clones were read by immunoSEQ multiplex PCR, and TCRdb kept only the in-frame ones, dropping some. Of approximately 57,000 clones in the sample, just under 80% were seen once.

The sample in question was CD4+ T cells from PBMCs cultured without peptide, obtained after COVID-19 vaccination. The TCR was taken from a human donor who received a COVID-19 vaccine. V gene TRBV9 combines with J gene TRBJ2-2; 12 bases are a match to TRBD1. In DNA, the CDR3 is TGTGCCAGCAGCGTAGCCCCGGGACAGGGGGCCTGGGGCGGGGAGCTGTTTTTT. It is translated as CASSVAPGQGAWGGELFF.